There are a few counts of the clone carrying this T cell receptor (beta chain). TCRdb's table, derived via immunoSEQ multiplex PCR, lists solely in-frame clones and lacks some. The table records over 200,000 clones, under 85% of them present only once. This entry comes from a study of blood T cell repertoires in COVID-19. Looking at the study overall: T cells, B-cell-depleted T cells, or PBMCs provided the cDNA or gDNA that served as material.

Donors of Cohort 3 who recovered were those that had two negative PCRs, clearance, or symptom resolution. With V trimmed by 5 bases and J by 8 bases, 8 bases remained unmatched. This CDR3 is built from 14 residues. The germline CDR1 and CDR2 sequences are LNHNV and YYDKDF (reference sequence). This TCR was recovered from a man between 60 and 75 years old who had recovered from COVID-19. This sequence joins TRBV15 and TRBJ1-4, with TRBD1 matching over 7 bases. Sequencing was performed on PBMCs or T cells enriched from blood (not recorded which). In nucleotides, the CDR3 is TGTGCCACCAGCCCCGACAGGGTCGGAGAAAAACTGTTTTTT. It specifies CATSPDRVGEKLFF.